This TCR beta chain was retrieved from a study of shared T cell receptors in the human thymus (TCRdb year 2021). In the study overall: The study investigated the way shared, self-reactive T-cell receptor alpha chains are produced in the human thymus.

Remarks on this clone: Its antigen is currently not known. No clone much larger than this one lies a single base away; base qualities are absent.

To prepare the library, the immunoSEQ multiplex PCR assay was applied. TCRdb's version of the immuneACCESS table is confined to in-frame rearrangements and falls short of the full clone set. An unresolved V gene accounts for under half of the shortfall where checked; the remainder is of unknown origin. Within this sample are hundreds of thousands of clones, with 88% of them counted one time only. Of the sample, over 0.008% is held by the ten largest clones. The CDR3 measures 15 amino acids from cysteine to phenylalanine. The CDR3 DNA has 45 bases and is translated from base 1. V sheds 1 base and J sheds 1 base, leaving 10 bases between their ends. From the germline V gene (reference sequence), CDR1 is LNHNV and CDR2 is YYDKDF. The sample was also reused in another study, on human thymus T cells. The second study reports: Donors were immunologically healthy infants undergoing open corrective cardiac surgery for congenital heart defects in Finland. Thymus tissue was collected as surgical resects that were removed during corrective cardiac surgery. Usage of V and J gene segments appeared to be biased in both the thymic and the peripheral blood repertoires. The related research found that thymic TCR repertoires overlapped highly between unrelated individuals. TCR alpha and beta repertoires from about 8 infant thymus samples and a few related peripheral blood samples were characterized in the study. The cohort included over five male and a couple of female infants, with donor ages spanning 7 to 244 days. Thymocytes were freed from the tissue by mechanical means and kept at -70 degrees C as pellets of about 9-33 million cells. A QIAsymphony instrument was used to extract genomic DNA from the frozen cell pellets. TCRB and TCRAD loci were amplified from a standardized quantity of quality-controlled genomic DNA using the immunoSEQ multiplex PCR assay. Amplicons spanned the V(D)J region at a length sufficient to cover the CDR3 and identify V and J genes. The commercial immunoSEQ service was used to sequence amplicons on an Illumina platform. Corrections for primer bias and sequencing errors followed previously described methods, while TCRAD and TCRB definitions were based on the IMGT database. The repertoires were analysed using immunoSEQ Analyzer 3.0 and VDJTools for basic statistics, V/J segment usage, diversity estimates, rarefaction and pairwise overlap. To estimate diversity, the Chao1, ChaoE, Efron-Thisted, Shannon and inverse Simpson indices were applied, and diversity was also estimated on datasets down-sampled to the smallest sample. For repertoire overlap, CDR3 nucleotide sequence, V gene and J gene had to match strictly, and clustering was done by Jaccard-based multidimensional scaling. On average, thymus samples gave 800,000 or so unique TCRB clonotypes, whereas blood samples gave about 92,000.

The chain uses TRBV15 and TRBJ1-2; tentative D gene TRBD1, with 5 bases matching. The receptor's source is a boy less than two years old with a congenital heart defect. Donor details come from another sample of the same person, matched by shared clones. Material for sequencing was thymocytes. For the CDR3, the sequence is CATSRATVYNYGYTF. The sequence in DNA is TGTGCCACCAGCAGAGCGACAGTTTATAACTATGGCTACACCTTC.